Shown below are 12 T cell receptor beta chains from a single sample sequenced in a study of T cells after yellow fever vaccination. TCRdb used MiXCR to reprocess the 5' RACE reads, holding one entry per CDR3 protein. The table records some 350,000 distinct CDR3 sequences, approximately 10% of them present only once. The sequenced sample was PBMCs, obtained on the day of the first yellow fever vaccination. The receptor set was obtained from a man aged 18 to 30 who received the YFV17D yellow fever vaccine.

V gene TRBV7-9 combines with J gene TRBJ2-1; no firm D call. The ends were cut back, 6 bases at V and 9 bases at J, with 12 bases in the middle. The CDR3 loop spans 12 amino acids. CDR1 and CDR2 from the germline V gene are SEHNR and FQNEAQ (reference sequence). The CDR3 reads CASSIRVLEQFF. CDR3 coding DNA: TGTGCCAGCAGTATCCGAGTACTTGAGCAGTTCTTC.

This clonotype was seen a few times. The V and J genes are TRBV7-6 and TRBJ1-2; no definite D call. The V gene lost 2 bases and the J gene lost 6 bases, with 16 bases spanning the gap. This CDR3 is built from 15 residues. Germline CDR1 is SGHVS and CDR2 is FNYEAQ. CDR3 DNA sequence: TGTGCCAGCAGCTTAAGGCTGGGAGTCAAGGATGGCTACACCTTC. Translated: CASSLRLGVKDGYTF.

The V call is TRBV23-1, the J call TRBJ2-7; a possible D gene is TRBD2 (6 bases). TRBV23-1 is an ORF, with its function uncertain. This CDR3 is built from 13 residues. Deletions cut 4 bases from V and 3 bases from J, with 10 bases between. CDR3 protein: CASSRSGYYEQYF. The CDR3 DNA reads TGCGCCAGCAGTCGTAGCGGCTACTACGAGCAGTACTTC.

This clonotype was seen a few times. The rearrangement links TRBV6-2 or TRBV6-3 to TRBJ2-5; tentative D call: TRBD2 (6 bases). The CDR3 spans 15 residues. CDR1 is MNHEY, CDR2 SVGEGT, per germline. V lost 6 bases, J lost 5 bases, and 19 bases lay in between. The CDR3 protein is CASRSGGAQRETQYF. The DNA of the CDR3 is TGTGCCAGCAGATCAGGCGGGGCCCAAAGGGAGACCCAGTACTTC.

This clonotype was counted a few times. The rearrangement links TRBV11-2 to TRBJ2-3; a possible D gene is TRBD2 (6 bases). The germline CDR1 and CDR2 sequences are SGHAT and FQNNGV. Trimming stripped 2 bases from V and 5 bases from J, with 14 bases between. CDR3 length: 15 amino acids. In nucleotides, the CDR3 is TGTGCCAGCAGCTTACGGGGGAGTGAGAGAGATACGCAGTATTTT. Translating it yields CASSLRGSERDTQYF.

This clonotype has only a few counts. V usage is TRBV7-9 and J usage is TRBJ2-1; 9 bases map to TRBD2. With V trimmed by 5 bases and J by 2 bases, 4 bases remained unmatched. The CDR3 is made up of 15 amino acids. Germline V gives CDR1 SEHNR, CDR2 FQNEAQ (reference sequence). The CDR3 sequence: CASSGAGGAYNEQFF. The CDR3 region has the DNA TGTGCCAGCAGCGGCGCGGGGGGGGCCTACAATGAGCAGTTCTTC.

V is TRBV11-2 and J is TRBJ1-5; tentative D call: TRBD1 (5 bases). The germline V gene has CDR1 SGHAT and CDR2 FQNNGV. CDR3 length: 16 amino acids. V lost 0 bases to trimming and J lost 2 bases, with 11 bases between them. The CDR3 region has the DNA TGTGCCAGCAGCTTAGATGACGTAGGGGGCAATCAGCCCCAGCATTTT. Translating gives CASSLDDVGGNQPQHF.

The table lists this clonotype with a few counts. J is TRBJ2-2 and V is TRBV7-9, with a weak D call TRBD2 (6 bases). The CDR3 is 15 residues long. Germline CDR1 and CDR2: SEHNR and FQNEAQ (reference sequence). V was pared by 2 bases and J by 3 bases, with 10 bases between. CDR3 residues: CASSLPGGDTGELFF. DNA for the CDR3: TGTGCCAGCAGCTTACCGGGCGGGGACACCGGGGAGCTGTTTTTT.

This clonotype appeared a few times. The CDR3 region is CSARGGAYEQYV. DNA for the CDR3: TGCAGTGCTAGGGGGGGCGCGTACGAGCAGTACGTC. The chain combines TRBV20-1 with TRBJ2-7; TRBD1 or TRBD2 may be the D gene (6 bases each). Trimming took off 3 bases at V and 4 bases at J, with 10 bases between the two ends. The CDR3 spans 12 residues. In germline, CDR1 is DFQATT, CDR2 SNEGSKA (reference sequence).

The chain joins TRBV5-1 to TRBJ2-5; D not resolved. This CDR3 has 14 amino acids. The germline V gene encodes CDR1 SGHRS and CDR2 YFSETQ. The V end was cut by 0 bases, the J end by 0 bases, with 6 bases between. The CDR3 sequence: CASSLVGYQETQYF. The CDR3 DNA follows: TGCGCCAGCAGCTTGGTTGGGTACCAAGAGACCCAGTACTTC.

J is TRBJ2-7 and V is TRBV5-4; tentatively, D is TRBD1 or TRBD2 (5 bases each). Trimming cost V 1 base and J 1 base, with 12 bases left between them. Germline CDR1 reads SGHNT; CDR2 reads YYREEE (reference sequence). This CDR3 contains 15 residues. The CDR3 is CASSLWGGGSYEQYF. The CDR3 DNA is TGTGCCAGCAGCTTGTGGGGCGGCGGGTCCTACGAGCAGTACTTC.

The CDR3, as DNA: TGTGCCAGCAGCTTGGCTCACGGCAGTCCTCAGCATTTT. It specifies CASSLAHGSPQHF. The genes are TRBV5-5 and TRBJ1-5; D unresolved. Germline V lookup: CDR1 SGHKS, CDR2 YYEKEE (reference sequence). The CDR3 is 13 amino acids. Deletions cut 0 bases from V and 13 bases from J, with 14 bases between.